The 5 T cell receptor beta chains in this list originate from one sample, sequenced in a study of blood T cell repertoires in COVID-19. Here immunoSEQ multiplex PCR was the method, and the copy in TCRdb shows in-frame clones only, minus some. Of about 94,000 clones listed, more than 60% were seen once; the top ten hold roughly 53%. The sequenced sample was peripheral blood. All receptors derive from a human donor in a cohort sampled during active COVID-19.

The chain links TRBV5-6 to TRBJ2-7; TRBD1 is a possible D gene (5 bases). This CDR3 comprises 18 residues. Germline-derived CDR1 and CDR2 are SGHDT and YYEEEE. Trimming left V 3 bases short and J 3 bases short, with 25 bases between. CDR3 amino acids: CASSSSLGATGRGYEQYF. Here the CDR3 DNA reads TGTGCCAGCAGCTCTTCCTTAGGGGCTACGGGTCGTGGCTACGAGCAGTACTTC.

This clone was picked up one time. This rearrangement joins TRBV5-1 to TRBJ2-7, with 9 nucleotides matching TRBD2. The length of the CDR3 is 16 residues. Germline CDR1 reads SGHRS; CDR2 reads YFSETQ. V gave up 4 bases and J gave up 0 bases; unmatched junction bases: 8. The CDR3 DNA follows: TGCGCCAGCAGCCCAAGGGATAGCGGGGGCTCCTACGAGCAGTACTTC. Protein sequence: CASSPRDSGGSYEQYF.

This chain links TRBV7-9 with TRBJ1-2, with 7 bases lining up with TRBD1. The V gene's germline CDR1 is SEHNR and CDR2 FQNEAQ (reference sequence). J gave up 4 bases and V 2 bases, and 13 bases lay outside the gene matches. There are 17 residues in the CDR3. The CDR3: CASSLNQGEEKVYGYTF. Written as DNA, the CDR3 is TGTGCCAGCAGCTTAAACCAGGGGGAAGAAAAAGTCTATGGCTACACCTTC. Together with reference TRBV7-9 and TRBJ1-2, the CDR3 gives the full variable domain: DTGVSQNPRHKITKRGQNVTFRCDPISEHNRLYWYRQTLGQGPEFLTYFQNEAQLEKSRLLSDRFSAERPKGSFSTLEIQRTEQGDSAMYLCASSLNQGEEKVYGYTFGSGTRLTVV.

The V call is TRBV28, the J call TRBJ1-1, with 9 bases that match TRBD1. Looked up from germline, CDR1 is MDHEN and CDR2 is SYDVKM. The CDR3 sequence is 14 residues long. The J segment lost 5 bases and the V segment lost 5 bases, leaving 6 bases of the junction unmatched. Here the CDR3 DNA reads TGTGCCAGCAGTGCCCCGGGACAGGGAACTGAAGCTTTCTTT. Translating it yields CASSAPGQGTEAFF. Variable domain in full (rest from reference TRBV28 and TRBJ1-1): DVKVTQSSRYLVKRTGEKVFLECVQDMDHENMFWYRQDPGLGLRLIYFSYDVKMKEKGDIPEGYSVSREKKERFSLILESASTNQTSMYLCASSAPGQGTEAFFGQGTRLTVV.

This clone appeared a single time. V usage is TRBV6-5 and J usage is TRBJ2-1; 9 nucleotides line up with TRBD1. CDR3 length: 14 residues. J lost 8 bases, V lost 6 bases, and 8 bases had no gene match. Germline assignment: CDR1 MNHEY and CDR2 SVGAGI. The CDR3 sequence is CASRGTGGEYEQFF. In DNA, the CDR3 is TGTGCCAGCAGAGGTACAGGGGGCGAATATGAGCAGTTCTTC.